The sequence of this T cell receptor (beta chain) was determined in a study of blood T cell repertoires in COVID-19. Study summary: Sample material is recorded as cDNA or gDNA derived from T cells, B-cell-depleted T cells, or PBMCs.

This clone turned up a few times. Germline CDR1 and CDR2: LNHDA and SQIVND (reference sequence). The CDR3 runs to 13 residues. With 5 bases removed from V and 3 bases from J, the gap between germline ends came to 10 bases. Authors' analysis steps: Using reference gene primer amplification, nucleated cell counts were estimated. Clones were sequenced by immunoSEQ multiplex PCR, and TCRdb holds only the in-frame ones, with some missing. The DNA was the basis for D and trimming; V, J and clone size are from that table. This table has some 150,000 clones, around 81% appearing once. The source of this sequence is a man in his 60s with active or convalescent COVID-19. The specimen was peripheral blood. The chain is built from TRBV19 and TRBJ1-2; tentatively, D is TRBD1 (6 bases). The CDR3 loop reads CASSVDRHYGYTF. The CDR3 region has the DNA TGTGCCAGTAGTGTTGACAGGCACTATGGCTACACCTTC.